This entry lists 2 T cell receptor beta chains sequenced from one sample in a study of T cell responses to AZD1222 COVID-19 vaccine. TCRdb's table, derived via immunoSEQ multiplex PCR, lists solely in-frame clones and lacks some. This sample has under 250,000 clones, with about 92% found just once. The source material was peripheral blood, sampled on day 0 of MenACWY control vaccination. Source of these receptors: an adult in good health.

The CDR3: CASSQDNRGSNQPQHF. The CDR3 coding sequence is TGCGCCAGCAGCCAAGATAACAGGGGTAGCAATCAGCCCCAGCATTTT. This chain uses TRBV4-1 with TRBJ1-5; 7 bases map to TRBD1. This CDR3 spans 16 amino acids. J was trimmed by 0 bases and V by 0 bases; bases with no gene match: 2. CDR1 and CDR2 (germline): MGHRA, YSYEKL.

V usage is TRBV11-2 and J usage is TRBJ2-7, with TRBD2 matching 8 bases. With 3 bases clipped from V and 3 bases from J, the junction kept 10 bases outside the gene matches. Per the germline V gene, CDR1 is SGHAT and CDR2 is FQNNGV. The CDR3 loop spans 16 amino acids. For the CDR3, the DNA is TGTGCCAGCAGCTTGAATCTAGCGGGCTTGCACTACGAGCAGTACTTC. Amino acid sequence: CASSLNLAGLHYEQYF.